Detailed here is one T cell receptor (beta chain). Survey-level immunoSEQ sequencing profiled the TCR beta repertoire. Sequenced by immunoSEQ multiplex PCR; TCRdb stores in-frame clones only, minus some. The data contain roughly 68,000 clones, 90% to 95% of them seen just once; the ten biggest clones take up around 4.5%. V shed 4 bases and J shed 2 bases, with 19 bases lying between them. The germline V gene has CDR1 SGHRS and CDR2 YFSETQ. This CDR3 has 17 amino acids. The sequencing input was PBMCs. This TCR was sampled from a man between 35 and 55 years old with rheumatoid arthritis. The rearrangement uses TRBV5-1 and TRBJ1-5; D may be TRBD1 (5 bases). The CDR3 loop reads CASSVGATGLGNQPQHF. In DNA form, the CDR3 reads TGCGCCAGCAGCGTTGGGGCCACGGGCCTAGGCAATCAGCCCCAGCATTTT.